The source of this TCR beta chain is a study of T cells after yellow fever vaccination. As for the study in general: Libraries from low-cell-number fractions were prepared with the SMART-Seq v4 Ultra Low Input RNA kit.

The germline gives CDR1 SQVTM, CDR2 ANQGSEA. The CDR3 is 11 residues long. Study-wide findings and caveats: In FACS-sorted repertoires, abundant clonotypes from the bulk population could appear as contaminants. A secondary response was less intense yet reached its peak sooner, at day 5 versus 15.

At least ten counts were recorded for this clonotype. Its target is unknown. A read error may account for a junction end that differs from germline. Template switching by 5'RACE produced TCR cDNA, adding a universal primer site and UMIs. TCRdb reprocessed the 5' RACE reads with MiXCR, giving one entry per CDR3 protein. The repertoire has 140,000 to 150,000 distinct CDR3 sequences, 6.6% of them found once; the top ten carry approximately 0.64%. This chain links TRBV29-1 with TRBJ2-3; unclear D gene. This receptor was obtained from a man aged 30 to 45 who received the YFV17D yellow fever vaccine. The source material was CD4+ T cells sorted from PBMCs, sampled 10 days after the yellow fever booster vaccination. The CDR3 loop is CSVETFRNWFF. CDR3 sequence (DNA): TGCAGCGTTGAGACGTTCCGTAACTGGTTTTTT.